One and the same sample provided the 5 T cell receptor beta chains below, sequenced in a study of shared clonotypes between healthy human individuals. Sequencing used immunoSEQ multiplex PCR; TCRdb keeps in-frame clones, though not all of them. The repertoire holds 2 million to 2.5 million clones, 90% to 95% seen once, with 0.39% in the top ten. Sequenced input: naive CD4+ T cells from PBMCs. Subset: CD45RA+ positively selected. The origin of the receptors is a man aged 18 to 30 in good health. Some clones in this sample may be carry-over from other donors' samples.

The V call is TRBV25-1, the J call TRBJ1-3; D gene ambiguous. V lost 6 bases, J lost 1 base, and 4 bases lay in between. CDR1 and CDR2 (germline): MGHDK, SYGVNS. This CDR3 region has 12 residues. Here the CDR3 DNA reads TGTGCCAGCAGGGATTCTGGAAACACCATATATTTT. This sequence encodes CASRDSGNTIYF.

The table lists this clone with a count of one. The chain carries TRBV11-3 and TRBJ1-4; D remains unclear. Trimming left V 1 base short and J 4 bases short, with 7 bases between. From germline, CDR1 is SGHNT and CDR2 YENEEA. The CDR3 runs 14 residues. The CDR3 sequence: CASSLGGDNEKLFF. The CDR3 DNA is TGTGCCAGCAGCTTAGGAGGTGATAATGAAAAACTGTTTTTT. The variable domain in full, completed from reference TRBV11-3 and TRBJ1-4, reads EAGVVQSPRYKIIEKKQPVAFWCNPISGHNTLYWYLQNLGQGPELLIRYENEEAVDDSQLPKDRFSAERLKGVDSTLKIQPAELGDSAVYLCASSLGGDNEKLFFGSGTQLSVL.

The CDR3 region has the DNA TGTGCCAGCAGCTTAAGGGACACGCGTTCTGGCGAGCAGTACTTC. As protein: CASSLRDTRSGEQYF. This chain joins TRBV11-1 and TRBJ2-7, with D tentatively TRBD1 (6 bases). The CDR3 sequence is 15 residues long. Germline V gene sequence: CDR1 SGHAT, CDR2 FQDESV (reference sequence). Trimming took 2 bases from V and 6 from J, leaving 17 bases between them.

This clone was observed a handful of times. This chain joins TRBV20-1 and TRBJ1-1, with D tentatively TRBD1 (5 bases). CDR3 size: 11 residues. V was pared by 4 bases and J by 8 bases, with 11 bases between. Looked up from germline, CDR1 is DFQATT and CDR2 is SNEGSKA (reference sequence). CDR3 in amino acids: CSAKVWGEAFF. CDR3 nucleotide sequence: TGCAGTGCTAAAGTTTGGGGCGAAGCTTTCTTT.

The V gene is TRBV5-1, the J gene TRBJ1-2, with D perhaps matching TRBD1 (6 bases). This CDR3 is 15 amino acids long. V lost 0 bases and J 4 bases, leaving 13 bases between the germline ends. CDR1 and CDR2 (germline): SGHRS, YFSETQ. The CDR3 sequence is CASSLEPGVSYGYTF. Written as DNA, the CDR3 is TGCGCCAGCAGCTTGGAGCCAGGGGTGTCCTATGGCTACACCTTC.